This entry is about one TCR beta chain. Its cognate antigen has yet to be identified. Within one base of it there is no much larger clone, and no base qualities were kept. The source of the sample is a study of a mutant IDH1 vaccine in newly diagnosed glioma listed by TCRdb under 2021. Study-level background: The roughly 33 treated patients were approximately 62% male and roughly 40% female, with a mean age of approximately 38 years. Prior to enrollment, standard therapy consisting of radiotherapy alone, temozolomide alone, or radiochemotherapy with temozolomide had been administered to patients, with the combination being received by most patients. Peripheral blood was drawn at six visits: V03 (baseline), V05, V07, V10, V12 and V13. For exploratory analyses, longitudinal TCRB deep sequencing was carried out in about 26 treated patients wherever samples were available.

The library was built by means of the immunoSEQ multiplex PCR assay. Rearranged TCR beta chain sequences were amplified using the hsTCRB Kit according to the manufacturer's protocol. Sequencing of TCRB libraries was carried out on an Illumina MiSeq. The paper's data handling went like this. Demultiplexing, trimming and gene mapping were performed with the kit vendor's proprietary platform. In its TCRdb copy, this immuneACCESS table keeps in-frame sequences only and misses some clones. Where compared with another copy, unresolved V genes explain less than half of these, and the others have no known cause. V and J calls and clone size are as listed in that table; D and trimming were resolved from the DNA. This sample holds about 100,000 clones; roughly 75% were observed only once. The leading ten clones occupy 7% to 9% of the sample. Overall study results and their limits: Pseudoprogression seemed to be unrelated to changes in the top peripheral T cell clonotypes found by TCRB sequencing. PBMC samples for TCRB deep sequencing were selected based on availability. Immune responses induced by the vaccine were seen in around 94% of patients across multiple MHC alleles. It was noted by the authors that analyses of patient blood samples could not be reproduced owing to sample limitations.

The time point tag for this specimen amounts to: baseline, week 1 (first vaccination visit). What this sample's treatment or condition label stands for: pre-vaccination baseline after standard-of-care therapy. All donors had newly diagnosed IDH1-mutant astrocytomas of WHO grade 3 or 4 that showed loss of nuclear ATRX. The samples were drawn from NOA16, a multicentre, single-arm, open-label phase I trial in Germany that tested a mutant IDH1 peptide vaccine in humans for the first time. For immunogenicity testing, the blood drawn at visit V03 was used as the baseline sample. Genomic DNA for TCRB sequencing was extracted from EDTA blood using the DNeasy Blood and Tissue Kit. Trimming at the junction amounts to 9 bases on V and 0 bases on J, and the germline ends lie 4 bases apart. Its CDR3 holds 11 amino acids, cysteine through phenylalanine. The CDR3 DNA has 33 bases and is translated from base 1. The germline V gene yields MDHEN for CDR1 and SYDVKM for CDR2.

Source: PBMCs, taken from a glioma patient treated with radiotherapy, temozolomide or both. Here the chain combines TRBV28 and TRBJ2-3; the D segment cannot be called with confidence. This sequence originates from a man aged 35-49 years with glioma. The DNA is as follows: TGTGCCAGTTTTAGCACAGATACGCAGTATTTT. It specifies CASFSTDTQYF.